This T cell receptor (beta chain) derives from a study of blood T cell repertoires in COVID-19. About the study: From T cells, B-cell-depleted T cells, or PBMCs came the material, which was cDNA or gDNA.

In the study's own analysis: Cell counts per sample came from amplifying reference gene primers. Libraries were prepared by immunoSEQ multiplex PCR; TCRdb keeps only in-frame clonotypes and omits some of them. Clone size and the V and J calls come from that table; the DNA yielded D and trimming. Of about 320,000 clones in the sample, roughly 86% were seen once. The CDR3 runs 17 residues. Germline V lookup: CDR1 SQVTM, CDR2 ANQGSEA. The ends lost 1 base at V and 4 bases at J; junction bases unmatched: 11. This chain uses TRBV29-1 with TRBJ2-1, with 9 nucleotides matching TRBD2. Sequencing was done on a sample of PBMCs or T cells enriched from blood (not recorded which). This clonotype originated in a woman aged 18-35 years who had recovered from COVID-19. This CDR3 is CSVEGGVTSGSYNEQFF. CDR3 bases: TGCAGCGTTGAAGGGGGAGTGACTAGCGGATCATACAATGAGCAGTTCTTC.